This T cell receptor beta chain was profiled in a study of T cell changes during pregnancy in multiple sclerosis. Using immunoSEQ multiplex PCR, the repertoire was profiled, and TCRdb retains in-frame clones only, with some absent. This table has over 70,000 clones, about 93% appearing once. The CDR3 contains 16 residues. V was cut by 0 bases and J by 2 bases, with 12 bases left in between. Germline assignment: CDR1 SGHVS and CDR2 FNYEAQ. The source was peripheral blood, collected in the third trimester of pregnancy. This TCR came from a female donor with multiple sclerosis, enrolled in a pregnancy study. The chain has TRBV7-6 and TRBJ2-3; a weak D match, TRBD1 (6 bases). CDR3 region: CASSLAGGRVTDTQYF. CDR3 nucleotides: TGTGCCAGCAGCTTAGCAGGGGGTCGTGTCACAGATACGCAGTATTTT.